The entry that follows covers one T cell receptor (beta chain) sequence. This clonotype was counted a few times. What this receptor recognizes is not known. No much larger clonotype is one base removed from it; base qualities were not supplied. The sample was run on an Illumina HiSeq 2500. Quantitative 5'-RACE with molecular barcodes was the method used to prepare the TCR beta libraries. In the original analysis: A new computational method, built on a probabilistic model of VDJ rearrangement, was used to identify disease-linked TCR variants. TCRdb reanalyzed the raw reads on its own, using fastp at Q25 for trimming and MiXCR for clone calling, and kept in-frame beta chains. Identical CDR3 protein sequences are pooled into one entry, listed with their most common genes and DNA. These V and J calls rely on TCRdb rather than the paper's analysis. This sample has over 600,000 distinct CDR3 sequences in its table, and 19% of those were observed once. The leading ten clones occupy under 20% of the sample.

The data were taken from a study of CD8 T cells in ankylosing spondylitis (dated by TCRdb to between 2016 and 2019). As for the study more broadly: T cell receptor beta repertoires were profiled in healthy donors and ankylosing spondylitis patients so that disease-linked TCR variants could be found. In total, the full study cohort was made up of 85 to 140 healthy donors and more than 20 ankylosing spondylitis patients. Samples of peripheral blood were taken, and for ankylosing spondylitis patients, synovial fluid was collected as well.

Overall results and qualifications from the work: Significant enrichment of the disease-linked clones was reported in matched synovial fluid samples from ankylosing spondylitis patients. Some TCR beta motif variants had previously been reported in synovial fluid and blood of reactive arthritis patients, which suggested common disease-initiation mechanisms. Blood from ankylosing spondylitis patients appeared to be characterized by a TCR beta motif made up of under ten highly homologous amino acid variants. The disease-linked clones had a CD8+ phenotype and were found at relatively low frequencies in peripheral blood.

In the germline V gene, CDR1 corresponds to MGHRA and CDR2 to YSYEKL. The CDR3 contains 17 residues, cysteine and phenylalanine counted. The only DNA kept is the CDR3, 51 bases in frame from the first base. Germline trimming amounts to 2 bases on V and 4 bases on J, with 13 as the count of junction bases outside the gene matches. The receptor was derived from a male donor with ankylosing spondylitis. Sequenced sample: blood, either unsorted or a sorted T cell fraction (not recorded which). The chain links TRBV4-1 with TRBJ1-2; TRBD1 matches 7 bases in the middle. CDR3 loop: CASSQPPGQQNPYGYTF. The sequence in DNA is TGCGCCAGCAGCCAACCTCCGGGACAGCAGAACCCCTATGGCTACACCTTC.